These 3 T cell receptor beta chains originate from one sample sequenced in a study of cytomegalovirus exposure and HLA in healthy donors (dated by TCRdb to about 2017). The method behind the library was the immunoSEQ multiplex PCR assay. A mixture of 60 forward primers for TCR Vbeta segments and 13 reverse primers for TCR Jbeta segments was used in the multiplex PCR. The table comes from immuneACCESS by way of TCRdb, which keeps in-frame sequences with V and J called. Part of the clones is missing from these tables; in studies checked, under half for an unresolved V gene and the rest for unknown reasons. The sample table shows 95,000 to 100,000 clones, and around a tenth are seen once. The top ten clonotypes cover around 4.9% of the sample. The sample taken for sequencing was PBMCs. The receptors shown here come from a man aged 45-60 years in good health and CMV-seropositive.

CDR3 DNA sequence: TGTGCCATCAGTGCTTCGGGGAACAACATTCAGTACTTC. Its translation is CAISASGNNIQYF. The chain links TRBV10-3 to TRBJ2-4, with D maybe TRBD2 (5 bases). CDR3 length: 13 residues. Germline V gene sequence: CDR1 ENHRY, CDR2 SYGVKD. Trimming shortened V by 4 bases and J by 7 bases, and 11 bases separated the two germline ends.

This clone was seen a handful of times. V and J are TRBV6-1 and TRBJ2-1; unclear D gene. Germline-derived CDR1 and CDR2 are MNHNS and SASEGT. Deletions cut 5 bases from V and 3 bases from J, with 8 bases between. The CDR3 consists of 13 residues. CDR3: CASSPYSYNEQFF. The CDR3 nucleotides read TGTGCCAGCAGTCCATATAGCTACAATGAGCAGTTCTTC.

This clone was detected only a few times. The V and J genes are TRBV6-5 and TRBJ2-1, with TRBD2 identical over 10 bases. This CDR3 contains 14 residues. J gave up 7 bases and V 4 bases, and 4 bases lay outside the gene matches. Germline CDR1 reads MNHEY; CDR2 reads SVGAGI. The CDR3: CASSSRTSGNEQFF. DNA of the CDR3: TGTGCCAGCAGTTCCCGGACTAGCGGAAATGAGCAGTTCTTC.